A selection of T cell receptor beta chains follows, all from one sample in a study of T cell responses to AZD1222 COVID-19 vaccine. The data were produced by immunoSEQ multiplex PCR, yet TCRdb's version contains in-frame clones alone and is incomplete. The sample has 130,000 to 150,000 clones; more than 85% are singletons. The sequenced sample was peripheral blood, obtained on day 0 of AZD1222 vaccination. Source of these receptors: an adult in good health. Each CDR3 is given with its conserved first and last residue. D genes are given only for firm matches. Expanded clones get a size class; other rows say once, few or many, or leave the size out.

d_call,v_call,j_call,clone_size,cdr3_aa,cdr3_nt
TRBD1,TRBV3-1/TRBV3-2,TRBJ1-2,.,CASSNRDSHNGYTF,TGTGCCAGCAGCAACCGGGACAGCCACAATGGCTACACCTTC
.,TRBV12-3/TRBV12-4,TRBJ2-5,.,CASTYVGRETQYF,TGTGCCAGCACTTACGTGGGGCGAGAGACCCAGTACTTC
.,TRBV10-3,TRBJ1-1,.,CAISESMTVNTEAFF,TGTGCCATCAGTGAGTCGATGACAGTAAACACTGAAGCTTTCTTT
.,TRBV5-1,TRBJ1-5,.,CASSLVPGRDQPQHF,TGCGCCAGCAGCTTGGTACCAGGGCGGGATCAGCCCCAGCATTTT
.,TRBV7-3,TRBJ1-2,.,CASSLTRDGVYGYTF,TGTGCCAGCAGCCTTACCCGGGACGGCGTCTATGGCTACACCTTC
.,TRBV18,TRBJ1-4,.,CASSPLQGGEKLFF,TGTGCCAGCTCACCGCTCCAGGGAGGTGAAAAACTGTTTTTT
.,TRBV5-1,TRBJ1-2,.,CASSLAFWTAYGYTF,TGCGCCAGCAGCTTGGCGTTCTGGACGGCCTATGGCTACACCTTC
.,TRBV6-5,TRBJ1-2,once,CASSYSRKEGYTF,TGTGCCAGCAGTTACTCGAGGAAAGAAGGCTACACCTTC
TRBD1,TRBV7-9,TRBJ1-1,.,CASSSQGQGAVKDTEAFF,TGTGCCAGCAGCTCCCAGGGACAGGGGGCGGTAAAGGACACTGAAGCTTTCTTT
.,TRBV5-1,TRBJ1-6,.,CASSLVDSRNSPLHF,TGCGCCAGCAGCTTGGTCGACAGTAGAAATTCACCCCTCCACTTT
.,TRBV6-1,TRBJ1-5,.,CASREVQGGDQPQHF,TGTGCCAGCAGGGAAGTACAGGGAGGTGATCAGCCCCAGCATTTT
.,TRBV19,TRBJ1-5,.,CASSFRLQGNNQPQHF,TGTGCCAGTAGTTTCCGCCTTCAGGGTAACAATCAGCCCCAGCATTTT
.,TRBV5-5,TRBJ2-6,.,CASSLGWVGANVLTF,TGTGCCAGCAGCTTAGGGTGGGTTGGGGCCAACGTCCTGACTTTC
TRBD2,TRBV27,TRBJ2-6,.,CASSSLLAGSSGANVLTF,TGTGCCAGCAGTTCCCTTCTAGCGGGAAGCTCTGGGGCCAACGTCCTGACTTTC
.,TRBV3-1/TRBV3-2,TRBJ2-5,.,CASNPGGVPQETQYF,TGTGCCAGCAACCCAGGAGGGGTACCCCAAGAGACCCAGTACTTC
TRBD1,TRBV5-4,TRBJ1-2,.,CASSPGQQNYGYTF,TGTGCCAGCAGCCCGGGACAGCAGAACTATGGCTACACCTTC
.,TRBV3-1/TRBV3-2,TRBJ1-4,few,CASSQWDVGATNEKLFF,TGTGCCAGCAGCCAATGGGACGTGGGTGCAACTAATGAAAAACTGTTTTTT
.,TRBV18,TRBJ1-1,.,CASSPTGNTEAFF,TGTGCCAGCTCACCAACAGGGAACACTGAAGCTTTCTTT
TRBD1,TRBV10-3,TRBJ2-7,.,CAISEGTGGYEQYF,TGTGCCATCAGTGAAGGGACAGGGGGCTACGAGCAGTACTTC
.,TRBV5-4,TRBJ2-5,.,CASSSQTDQGTQYF,TGTGCCAGCAGCTCCCAGACGGACCAGGGGACCCAGTACTTC
.,TRBV5-1,TRBJ1-2,.,CASSLTGYGYTF,TGCGCCAGCAGCTTGACAGGTTATGGCTACACCTTC
.,TRBV13,TRBJ2-6,.,CASSLAQGGSGANVLTF,TGTGCCAGCAGCTTAGCCCAGGGTGGCTCTGGGGCCAACGTCCTGACTTTC
TRBD1,TRBV6-1,TRBJ1-5,few,CASSGLRGLGNQPQHF,TGTGCCAGCAGTGGTTTGAGGGGGCTAGGGAATCAGCCCCAGCATTTT
.,TRBV6-5,TRBJ2-7,.,CASSTEVGSYEQYF,TGTGCCAGCAGTACAGAAGTTGGCTCCTACGAGCAGTACTTC
.,TRBV5-1,TRBJ1-6,.,CASSFGNSNNSPLHF,TGCGCCAGCAGCTTCGGTAACAGCAATAATTCACCCCTCCACTTT
TRBD2,TRBV3-1/TRBV3-2,TRBJ2-7,once,CASSLSSGGPSEQYF,TGTGCCAGCAGCCTTTCGAGCGGGGGGCCGTCCGAGCAGTACTTC
.,TRBV5-4,TRBJ2-5,.,CASSSVEETQYF,TGTGCCAGCAGTTCCGTTGAAGAGACCCAGTACTTC
TRBD2,TRBV9,TRBJ2-7,.,CASSPLAGSYEQYF,TGTGCCAGCAGCCCCCTAGCGGGATCCTACGAGCAGTACTTC
.,TRBV19,TRBJ2-5,.,CASSRGLDKTTQYF,TGTGCCAGTAGTCGCGGACTGGACAAAACTACCCAGTACTTC
TRBD1,TRBV5-1,TRBJ2-7,.,CASSLTMTGGTYEQYF,TGCGCCAGCAGCCTCACAATGACAGGGGGCACGTACGAGCAGTACTTC
.,TRBV6-6,TRBJ1-6,.,CASSLSSPNQGSNSPLHF,TGTGCCAGCAGTCTCTCGAGCCCGAACCAGGGGAGTAATTCACCCCTCCACTTT